This T cell receptor beta chain was captured in a study of CD4 T cell repertoires in COVID-19. This CDR3 contains 15 residues. The V gene lost 0 bases and the J gene lost 3 bases, with 12 bases spanning the gap. In germline, CDR1 is SGHVS, CDR2 FQNEAQ. Here immunoSEQ multiplex PCR was the method, and the copy in TCRdb shows in-frame clones only, minus some. The sample includes 60,000 to 90,000 clones, around 82% of them seen just once. The sequence came from a human donor who had COVID-19. V and J are TRBV7-8 and TRBJ2-7; D might be TRBD2 (5 bases). Sequenced here: CD4+ T cells from peripheral blood, sampled after recovery from COVID-19. CDR3 protein: CASSLAEQAGYEQYF. The DNA for the CDR3 is TGTGCCAGCAGCTTAGCAGAGCAGGCGGGCTACGAGCAGTACTTC.